Below are 16 T cell receptor beta chains sequenced from a single sample in a study of immune evolution from preneoplasia to lung adenocarcinoma. Measured with immunoSEQ multiplex PCR; TCRdb has only the in-frame clones, and not every one. Here the sample spans about 8,300 clones, roughly 80% being singletons. The material sequenced was FFPE invasive lung adenocarcinoma tissue. The receptors originated from a person aged 45 to 69 with lung adenocarcinoma.

The rearrangement joins TRBV4-1 to TRBJ1-1; D perhaps matches TRBD1 (6 bases). Germline CDR1 is MGHRA and CDR2 is YSYEKL. V was trimmed by 2 bases and J by 5 bases, leaving 12 bases between them. The CDR3 runs to 14 residues. The CDR3 region is CASSQSPGETEAFF. In DNA form, the CDR3 reads TGCGCCAGCAGCCAATCCCCAGGGGAGACTGAAGCTTTCTTT.

This chain joins TRBV5-4 and TRBJ2-1, with 9 bases lining up with TRBD2. With V trimmed by 4 bases and J by 1 base, 6 bases remained unmatched. The germline CDR1 and CDR2 sequences are SGHNT and YYREEE (reference sequence). The CDR3 extends over 16 amino acids. The CDR3 is CASSGGTSKSYNEQFF. In DNA form, the CDR3 reads TGTGCCAGCAGCGGTGGGACTAGCAAGTCCTACAATGAGCAGTTCTTC.

In DNA form, the CDR3 reads TGCGCCAGCAGTGATACCCGTGGCTACCCCGGAAACACCATATATTTT. Residues: CASSDTRGYPGNTIYF. The chain joins TRBV10-2 to TRBJ1-3; D gene ambiguous. The CDR3 covers 16 residues. Between the trimmed V and J ends, which lost 3 bases and 4 bases, there was a span of 16 bases. Per the germline V gene, CDR1 is WSHSY and CDR2 is SAAADI.

The chain combines TRBV18 with TRBJ2-1, with D possibly TRBD2 on 5 matching bases. The CDR3 runs 13 residues. The germline V gene encodes CDR1 KGHSH and CDR2 LQKENI. Trimming cost V 5 bases and J 6 bases, with 11 bases left between them. The CDR3 coding sequence is TGTGCCAGCTCAGGTGGACTTCCCAATGAGCAGTTCTTC. The encoded protein is CASSGGLPNEQFF. The entire variable domain, with the rest obtained from reference TRBV18 and TRBJ2-1, is as follows: NAGVMQNPRHLVRRRGQEARLRCSPMKGHSHVYWYRQLPEEGLKFMVYLQKENIIDESGMPKERFSAEFPKEGPSILRIQQVVRGDSAAYFCASSGGLPNEQFFGPGTRLTVL.

This chain links TRBV6-1 with TRBJ1-5; TRBD1 is a possible D gene (5 bases). V shed 1 base and J shed 4 bases, with 8 bases lying between them. Looked up from germline, CDR1 is MNHNS and CDR2 is SASEGT. CDR3 size: 14 residues. Here the CDR3 reads CASSEGGENQPQHF. Written as DNA, the CDR3 is TGTGCCAGCAGTGAAGGGGGCGAAAATCAGCCCCAGCATTTT.

The chain combines TRBV11-2 with TRBJ1-1, with D uncertain. The length of the CDR3 is 14 residues. V was clipped by 0 bases and J by 4 bases, with 9 bases between them. Germline CDR1 SGHAT, CDR2 FQNNGV. CDR3 in amino acids: CASSLDARSTEAFF. Here the CDR3 DNA reads TGTGCCAGCAGCTTAGACGCCCGGAGCACTGAAGCTTTCTTT.

With regard to this clone: Germline and junction disagree at one end, which may indicate a read error. V and J are TRBV7-8 and TRBJ2-7, with TRBD1 identical over 10 bases. Germline loops: CDR1 SGHVS, CDR2 FQNEAQ. There are 11 residues in the CDR3. The DNA of the CDR3 is TGTGCCAGCAGCGGACGACAGGGGGCGAACTTC. Protein product: CASSGRQGANF.

The V call is TRBV28, the J call TRBJ2-3; D uncertain. The length of the CDR3 is 12 residues. The V gene's germline CDR1 is MDHEN and CDR2 SYDVKM. V lost 6 bases and J lost 4, with 8 bases in between. DNA of the CDR3: TGTGCCAGCAGGACCTTAGCAGATACGCAGTATTTT. As protein: CASRTLADTQYF.

This clone was found once. CDR3 region: CASSPTSGSFTGELFF. The CDR3 DNA sequence: TGCGCCAGCAGCCCGACTAGCGGGAGCTTCACCGGGGAGCTGTTTTTT. The chain is built from TRBV5-1 and TRBJ2-2, with TRBD2 matching 12 bases. V dropped 4 bases and J dropped 4; count of bases not matched to a gene: 5. The CDR3 contains 16 residues. The germline V gene has CDR1 SGHRS and CDR2 YFSETQ.

The chain joins TRBV19 to TRBJ2-1; TRBD2 might be the D (5 bases). In germline, CDR1 is LNHDA, CDR2 SQIVND (reference sequence). This CDR3 is built from 13 residues. V was pared by 5 bases and J by 13 bases, with 18 bases between. CDR3 loop: CASSPGLNIAQFF. The CDR3 DNA sequence: TGTGCCAGTAGTCCAGGACTCAACATTGCCCAGTTCTTC.

The chain combines TRBV7-2 with TRBJ2-7; 14 bases are shared with TRBD2. The CDR3 loop spans 19 amino acids. V was pared by 4 bases and J by 4 bases, with 15 bases of the junction left unmatched. Germline assignment: CDR1 SGHTA and CDR2 FQGNSA. The CDR3 sequence: CASSSPYGSGTSGRYEQYF. CDR3 nucleotides: TGTGCCAGCAGCTCACCATATGGGAGTGGGACTAGCGGGAGATACGAGCAGTACTTC.

V usage is TRBV5-1 and J usage is TRBJ2-2, with 8 bases aligning to TRBD2. Trimming at V came to 0 bases and at J to 3 bases, leaving 4 bases not matched to a gene. Germline V gene sequence: CDR1 SGHRS, CDR2 YFSETQ. The CDR3 is 16 amino acids. The CDR3 sequence: CASSLVPAGDTGELFF. The CDR3 bases are TGCGCCAGCAGCTTGGTCCCAGCGGGAGACACCGGGGAGCTGTTTTTT.

This chain links TRBV5-4 with TRBJ1-1, with a weak D call TRBD1 (5 bases). Germline V lookup: CDR1 SGHNT, CDR2 YYREEE (reference sequence). There are 15 residues in the CDR3. Trimming left V 0 bases short and J 4 bases short, with 13 bases between. CDR3 protein: CASSLDLRGSTEAFF. The CDR3 DNA is TGTGCCAGCAGCTTGGACTTACGGGGGAGCACTGAAGCTTTCTTT.

The rearrangement joins TRBV6-1 to TRBJ2-1; no reliable D call. This CDR3 has 13 amino acids. Trimming stripped 2 bases from V and 8 bases from J, with 10 bases between. The germline V gene has CDR1 MNHNS and CDR2 SASEGT. This CDR3 is CASSEMFVDEQFF. CDR3 DNA sequence: TGTGCCAGCAGTGAAATGTTCGTCGATGAGCAGTTCTTC.

V and J are TRBV5-1 and TRBJ1-2; TRBD1 matches at 7 bases. This CDR3 has 14 amino acids. Germline assignment: CDR1 SGHRS and CDR2 YFSETQ. V gave up 0 bases and J gave up 6 bases; unmatched junction bases: 5. The CDR3 bases are TGCGCCAGCAGCTTGGGACAGGGTGGTGATGGCTACACCTTC. It encodes CASSLGQGGDGYTF.

This clone was picked up one time. J is TRBJ2-1 and V is TRBV30; 14 nucleotides align to TRBD2. Germline V lookup: CDR1 GTSNPN, CDR2 SVGIG (reference sequence). Unmatched junction bases numbered 5, after V lost 4 bases and J lost 9 bases. This CDR3 region has 14 residues. The CDR3 region is CAWTPGLAGAEQFF. The CDR3 region has the DNA TGTGCCTGGACTCCGGGACTAGCGGGAGCTGAGCAGTTCTTC.